This TCR beta chain derives from a study of CD4 and CD8 cells across lung adenocarcinoma regions. Per the germline V gene, CDR1 is SGHTA and CDR2 is FQGNSA. This CDR3 contains 14 residues. TCRdb recomputed calls from the PCR reads with MiXCR, one row per CDR3 protein. Among 3,000 to 3,500 distinct CDR3 sequences listed, roughly two thirds were seen once. Samples came from patients with localized non-small cell lung adenocarcinoma. This clonotype was seen more than once but under ten times. The chain employs TRBV7-2 and TRBJ2-1; D is ambiguous. Near its end, the DNA agrees better with TRBJ2-5, so the J call may be wrong. Sequencing input: CD8+ T cells from the margin of a lung tumor. This sequence originates from a female donor with lung adenocarcinoma. The CD4 and CD8 labels of this study may be unreliable. CDR3 in amino acids: CASSLASGHETQYF. CDR3 coding DNA: TGTGCCAGCAGCTTAGCATCGGGCCACGAGACCCAGTACTTC.